This T cell receptor beta chain emerged from a study of shared clonotypes between healthy human individuals. Turning to this clone: Antigen: not known.

The genomic DNA of each subset was split evenly across several immunoSEQ plates. Replicate PCRs for sorted subsets used about 200 ng DNA; this equaled 25,000 to 35,000 T cell genomes. Assay: immunoSEQ multiplex PCR; the TCRdb copy retains only in-frame clones and omits some. The sample holds roughly 2.2 million clones, 85% to 95% seen once. Germline V CDR1 and CDR2: GTSNPN, SVGIG (reference sequence). V was cut by 4 bases and J by 2 bases, with 6 bases left in between. The CDR3 covers 11 residues. General study points: Rarefaction showed that sequencing of sorted subsets was incomplete (despite large depth).

The sequence derives from a man between 18 and 35 years old in good health. Some clones in this sample may be carry-over from other donors' samples. Input material: naive CD4+ T cells from PBMCs. Subset reported: CD45RA+ positively selected. This chain links TRBV30 with TRBJ2-7, with D uncertain. The DNA of the CDR3 is TGTGCCTGGACAGCTACCTACGAGCAGTACTTC. The encoded protein is CAWTATYEQYF.